The 19 T cell receptor beta chains presented below share a single source sample, sequenced in a study of blood T cell repertoires in COVID-19. Assay: immunoSEQ multiplex PCR; the TCRdb copy retains only in-frame clones and omits some. The repertoire holds about 220,000 clones, with 82% as singletons. The source material was PBMCs or T cells enriched from blood (not recorded which). The origin of the receptors is a woman aged 55-70 years who had recovered from COVID-19.

This clone occurred a few times. CDR3 residues: CASSLPSDSYEQYF. Written as DNA, the CDR3 is TGCGCCAGCAGCTTGCCTAGCGACTCCTACGAGCAGTACTTC. The J gene is TRBJ2-7, the V gene TRBV5-1; perhaps TRBD2 as D (6 bases). This CDR3 region has 14 residues. CDR1 is SGHRS, CDR2 YFSETQ, per germline. V gave up 1 base and J gave up 0 bases, with 8 bases separating them.

This chain joins TRBV9 and TRBJ2-2; a weak D match, TRBD2 (5 bases). V was clipped by 4 bases and J by 0 bases, with 16 bases between them. CDR1 is SGDLS, CDR2 YYNGEE, per germline. This CDR3 contains 17 residues. In DNA form, the CDR3 reads TGTGCCAGCAGCCCTCCTGTCGGGAATGCGAACACCGGGGAGCTGTTTTTT. Translated: CASSPPVGNANTGELFF. The full variable domain, rest sourced from reference TRBV9 and TRBJ2-2, is DSGVTQTPKHLITATGQRVTLRCSPRSGDLSVYWYQQSLDQGLQFLIQYYNGEERAKGNILERFSAQQFPDLHSELNLSSLELGDSALYFCASSPPVGNANTGELFFGEGSRLTVL.

The chain combines TRBV7-9 with TRBJ1-2; perhaps TRBD1 as D (6 bases). This CDR3 region has 13 residues. The germline V gene encodes CDR1 SEHNR and CDR2 FQNEAQ (reference sequence). V was pared by 3 bases and J by 8 bases, with 13 bases between. The CDR3 sequence: CASSLSQGSGYTF. In DNA, the CDR3 is TGTGCCAGCAGCTTGTCCCAGGGGTCGGGCTACACCTTC.

This clone was detected only a few times. This sequence joins TRBV10-2 and TRBJ1-1, with 8 bases matching TRBD1. Germline loops: CDR1 WSHSY, CDR2 SAAADI. This CDR3 comprises 13 residues. V gave up 8 bases and J gave up 1 base; unmatched junction bases: 3. CDR3 DNA sequence: TGCGCCAGCGGGGACAGGCCGAACACTGAAGCTTTCTTT. Amino acid sequence: CASGDRPNTEAFF.

V and J are TRBV18 and TRBJ1-2; no definite D call. The CDR3 has 12 amino acids. The V end was cut by 1 base, the J end by 6 bases, with 6 bases between. Per germline, CDR1 KGHSH and CDR2 LQKENI. The CDR3 loop reads CASSPLGDGYTF. The CDR3 DNA reads TGTGCCAGCTCACCACTGGGCGATGGCTACACCTTC.

The rearrangement joins TRBV7-3 to TRBJ1-2, with a weak D call TRBD1 (5 bases). The ends were cut back, 0 bases at V and 8 bases at J, with 16 bases in the middle. The CDR3 spans 15 residues. Germline V gene sequence: CDR1 SGHTA, CDR2 FQGTGA. CDR3: CASSLTVGAGEGYTF. The CDR3 region has the DNA TGTGCCAGCAGCTTAACGGTTGGGGCCGGCGAAGGCTACACCTTC.

This chain links TRBV6-4 with TRBJ1-6; perhaps TRBD1 as D (6 bases). Between the trimmed V and J ends, which lost 6 bases and 5 bases, there was a span of 11 bases. The CDR3 runs 14 residues. Germline assignment: CDR1 MRHNA and CDR2 SNTAGT. For the CDR3, the DNA is TGTGCCAGCAGCCTCAGGGGAGATAATTCACCCCTCCACTTT. Its translation: CASSLRGDNSPLHF.

The CDR3 loop is CASSMEGNYGYTF. CDR3 nucleotide sequence: TGTGCCAGTAGTATGGAGGGAAACTATGGCTACACCTTC. The chain couples TRBV19 to TRBJ1-2; D not resolved. The V end lost 3 bases, the J end lost 2 bases, and 7 bases lay between the germline ends. The CDR3 sequence is 13 residues long. Germline V gene lookup returns CDR1 LNHDA and CDR2 SQIVND (reference sequence).

This clone was observed a single time. The chain couples TRBV21-1 to TRBJ1-6. TRBV21-1 is annotated as a pseudogene. This CDR3 spans 15 amino acids. CDR3 sequence (DNA): TGTGCCAGCAGCAAGGGGAGCTCCTATAATTCACCCCTCCACTTT. It codes for CASSKGSSYNSPLHF.

This clone came up once. This chain joins TRBV7-9 and TRBJ2-5; TRBD1 might be the D (6 bases). This CDR3 region has 15 residues. The V end was cut by 5 bases, the J end by 0 bases, with 13 bases between. Per the germline V gene, CDR1 is SEHNR and CDR2 is FQNEAQ (reference sequence). CDR3 sequence reads: CASSRQQGNQETQYF. The CDR3 DNA is TGTGCCAGCAGCAGGCAACAGGGAAACCAAGAGACCCAGTACTTC.

The V gene is TRBV7-9, the J gene TRBJ2-6, with a weak D call TRBD2 (5 bases). The CDR3 contains 15 residues. Germline CDR1 SEHNR, CDR2 FQNEAQ (reference sequence). Trimming shortened V by 7 bases and J by 0 bases, and 10 bases separated the two germline ends. The CDR3 sequence: CASTPGNSGANVLTF. CDR3 DNA: TGTGCCAGCACCCCCGGGAACTCTGGGGCCAACGTCCTGACTTTC.

The chain links TRBV18 to TRBJ1-3; D remains ambiguous. CDR1 and CDR2 from the germline V gene are KGHSH and LQKENI. Trimming removed 3 bases from V and 0 bases from J, with 12 bases in between. This CDR3 spans 16 amino acids. CDR3 region: CASSPPQALSGNTIYF. DNA for the CDR3: TGTGCCAGCTCACCTCCTCAGGCGCTCTCTGGAAACACCATATATTTT.

V gene TRBV15 combines with J gene TRBJ1-2; possibly TRBD1 for D (5 bases). Germline CDR1 is LNHNV and CDR2 is YYDKDF (reference sequence). The CDR3 spans 14 residues. V was pared by 6 bases and J by 4 bases, with 15 bases between. The chain's CDR3 is CATSPPGRGYGYTF. The CDR3 coding sequence is TGTGCCACCAGTCCCCCCGGGAGGGGCTATGGCTACACCTTC.

The chain combines TRBV12-5 with TRBJ2-4; D remains ambiguous. Per the germline V gene, CDR1 is LGHNT and CDR2 is FRNRAP. The CDR3 consists of 15 residues. Trimming pared 0 bases from V and 6 bases from J, leaving 12 bases between. CDR3 protein: CASGLVSGQVNIQYF. DNA for the CDR3: TGTGCTAGTGGTTTGGTTTCTGGCCAAGTAAACATTCAGTACTTC.

The J gene is TRBJ2-5, the V gene TRBV6-5, with TRBD1 matching 7 bases. The V and J ends lost 6 bases and 2 bases, in that order; junction bases with no gene match: 6. Looked up from germline, CDR1 is MNHEY and CDR2 is SVGAGI. This CDR3 is built from 14 residues. CDR3 DNA: TGTGCCAGCAGACGAGGACAGGAGCAAGAGACCCAGTACTTC. Protein sequence: CASRRGQEQETQYF.

For the CDR3, the DNA is TGTGCCAGCAGTTACTCGGGACAGCCGGGGGGCTACACCTTC. This gives the protein CASSYSGQPGGYTF. The rearrangement uses TRBV6-2 or TRBV6-3 and TRBJ1-2, with 7 bases matching TRBD1. Germline V gene lookup returns CDR1 MNHEY and CDR2 SVGEGT. CDR3 length: 14 amino acids. Trimming cost V 0 bases and J 8 bases; bases outside gene matches: 6.

This clone was detected once. The chain uses TRBV18 and TRBJ2-7, with 7 bases lining up with TRBD1. This CDR3 contains 15 residues. The trim removed 4 bases at V and 0 bases at J, leaving 6 bases unmatched. Germline loops: CDR1 KGHSH, CDR2 LQKENI. The CDR3 DNA follows: TGTGCCAGCTCACTGGGGCAGGGGGACTCCTACGAGCAGTACTTC. Its translation is CASSLGQGDSYEQYF.

This clone has only one observation. V and J are TRBV27 and TRBJ1-5, with no clear D. CDR3 length: 13 residues. The V end was cut by 2 bases, the J end by 5 bases, with 7 bases between. Germline CDR1 and CDR2: MNHEY and SMNVEV (reference sequence). The CDR3 DNA sequence: TGTGCCAGCAGTTTAAATCTGTATCAGCCCCAGCATTTT. Encoded protein: CASSLNLYQPQHF.

The rearrangement links TRBV4-1 to TRBJ1-5, with a tentative D call TRBD1 (6 bases). Trimming shortened V by 4 bases and J by 9 bases, and 16 bases separated the two germline ends. Per the germline V gene, CDR1 is MGHRA and CDR2 is YSYEKL. The CDR3 runs to 14 residues. The CDR3 DNA sequence: TGCGCCAGCAGCCTGAGAGAACAGGGTTGGCCCCAGCATTTT. It encodes CASSLREQGWPQHF.